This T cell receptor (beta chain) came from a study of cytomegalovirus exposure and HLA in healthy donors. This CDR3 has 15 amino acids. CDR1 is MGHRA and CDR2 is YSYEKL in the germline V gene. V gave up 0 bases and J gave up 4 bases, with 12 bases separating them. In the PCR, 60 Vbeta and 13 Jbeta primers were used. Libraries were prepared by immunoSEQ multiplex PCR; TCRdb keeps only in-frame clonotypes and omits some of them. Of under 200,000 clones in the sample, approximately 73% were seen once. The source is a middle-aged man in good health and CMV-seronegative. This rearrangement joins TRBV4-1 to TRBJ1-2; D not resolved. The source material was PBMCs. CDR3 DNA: TGCGCCAGCAGCCAAGATGGGTACGGGTTCTATGGCTACACCTTC. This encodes CASSQDGYGFYGYTF.